Detailed here is one T cell receptor (beta chain). Its antigen remains unknown. This specimen comes from a study of response to subunit inactivated influenza vaccine. Findings and caveats of the study: It was the authors' suggestion that each seasonal influenza vaccination recruits few new T cells.

TCRdb itself ran the RT-PCR reads through MiXCR, one entry per CDR3 protein. There are about half a million distinct CDR3 sequences in the sample; 9.5% to 13% occur only once, and approximately 12% lies in the top ten. In germline, CDR1 is SQVTM, CDR2 ANQGSEA. V was clipped by 6 bases and J by 2 bases, with 5 bases between them. The CDR3 has 12 amino acids. Material: PBMCs from blood, obtained roughly 48 days after vaccination. The rearrangement uses TRBV29-1 and TRBJ2-6; no definite D call. This clonotype was obtained from a man between 45 and 60 years old who received an inactivated influenza vaccine. The CDR3 loop reads CSVLAGANVLTF. In DNA, the CDR3 is TGCAGCGTGTTAGCTGGGGCCAACGTCCTGACTTTC. Full variable domain (rest looked up from reference TRBV29-1 and TRBJ2-6): SAVISQKPSRDICQRGTSLTIQCQVDSQVTMMFWYRQQPGQSLTLIATANQGSEATYESGFVIDKFPISRPNLTFSTLTVSNMSPEDSSIYLCSVLAGANVLTFGAGSRLTVL.